This T cell receptor beta chain was identified in a study of T cell responses to AZD1222 COVID-19 vaccine. Study summary: Second doses that came at about 4 or about 12 weeks were put together.

With regard to this clone: Its antigen is not known.

Findings of the study overall: Every sample of the repertoires postdated the peak T cell response. After two AZD1222 doses, spike-specific TCR breadth and depth rose versus day 0. Distributed over spike, vaccine-associated CD4 TCRs predominated at 160-218 and 743-854.

Assay used: immunoSEQ multiplex PCR; TCRdb lists only in-frame clones, some missing. Of approximately 65,000 clones listed, about 80% are singletons. V was clipped by 0 bases and J by 8 bases; unmatched bases: 10. The CDR3 loop spans 17 amino acids. From germline, CDR1 is LGHNA and CDR2 YSLEER. The material sequenced was peripheral blood, taken on day 0 of AZD1222 vaccination. The receptor was derived from an adult in good health. The J gene is TRBJ2-1, the V gene TRBV4-3, with TRBD1 identical over 10 bases. The CDR3 nucleotides are TGCGCCAGCAGCCAAGATGTCCCTGGACAGGGGGTCGATGAGCAGTTCTTC. Its translation: CASSQDVPGQGVDEQFF.